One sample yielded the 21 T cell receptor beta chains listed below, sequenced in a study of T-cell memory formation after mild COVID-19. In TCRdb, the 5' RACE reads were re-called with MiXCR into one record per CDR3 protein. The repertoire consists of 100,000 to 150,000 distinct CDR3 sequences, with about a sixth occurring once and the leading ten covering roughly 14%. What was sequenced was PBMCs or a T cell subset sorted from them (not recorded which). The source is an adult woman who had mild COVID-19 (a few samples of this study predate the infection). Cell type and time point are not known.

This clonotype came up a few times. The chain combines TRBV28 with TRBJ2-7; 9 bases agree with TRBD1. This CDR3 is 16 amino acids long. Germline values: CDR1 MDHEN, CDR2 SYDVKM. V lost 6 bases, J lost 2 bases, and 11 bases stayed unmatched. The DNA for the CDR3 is TGTGCCAGCAGCAATAACAGGGGGCGCATAACCTACGAGCAGTACTTC. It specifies CASSNNRGRITYEQYF.

CDR3 sequence reads: CSVPRRPRSYEQYF. CDR3 bases: TGCAGTGTCCCCCGAAGACCGCGCTCCTACGAGCAGTACTTC. The chain has TRBV20-1 and TRBJ2-7; D not certain. The CDR3 is made up of 14 amino acids. CDR1 is DFQATT, CDR2 SNEGSKA, per germline (reference sequence). V was trimmed by 7 bases and J by 0 bases, leaving 16 bases between them.

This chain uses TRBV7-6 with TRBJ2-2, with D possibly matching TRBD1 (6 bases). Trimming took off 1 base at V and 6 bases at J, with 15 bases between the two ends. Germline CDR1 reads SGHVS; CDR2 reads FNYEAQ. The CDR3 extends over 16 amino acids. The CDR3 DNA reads TGTGCCAGCAGCTTAGATTCGGGCAGGGGATCCGGGGAGCTGTTTTTT. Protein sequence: CASSLDSGRGSGELFF.

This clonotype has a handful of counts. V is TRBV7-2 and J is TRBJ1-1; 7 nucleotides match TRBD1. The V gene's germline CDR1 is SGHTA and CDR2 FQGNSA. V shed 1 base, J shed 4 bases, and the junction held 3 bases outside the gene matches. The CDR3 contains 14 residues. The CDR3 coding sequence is TGTGCCAGCAGCTTAGGGTCAGGGGGCACTGAAGCTTTCTTT. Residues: CASSLGSGGTEAFF.

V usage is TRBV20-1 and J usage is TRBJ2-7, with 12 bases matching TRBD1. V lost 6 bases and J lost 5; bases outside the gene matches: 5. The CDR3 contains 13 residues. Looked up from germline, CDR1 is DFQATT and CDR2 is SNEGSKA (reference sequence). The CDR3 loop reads CSAGDRGRDEQYV. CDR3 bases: TGCAGTGCAGGGGACAGGGGGCGAGACGAGCAGTACGTC.

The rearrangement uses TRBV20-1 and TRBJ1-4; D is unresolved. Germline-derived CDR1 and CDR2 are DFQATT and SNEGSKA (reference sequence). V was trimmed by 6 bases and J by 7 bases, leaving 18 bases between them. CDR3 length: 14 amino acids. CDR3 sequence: CSAKAQLASEKLFF. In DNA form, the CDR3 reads TGCAGTGCAAAAGCCCAACTTGCTAGTGAAAAACTGTTTTTT.

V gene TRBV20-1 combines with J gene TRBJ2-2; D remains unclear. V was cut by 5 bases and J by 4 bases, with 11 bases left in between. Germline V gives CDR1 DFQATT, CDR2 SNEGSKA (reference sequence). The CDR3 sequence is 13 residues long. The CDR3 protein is CSALEGTTGELFF. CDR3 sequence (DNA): TGCAGTGCTTTGGAAGGTACCACCGGGGAGCTGTTTTTT.

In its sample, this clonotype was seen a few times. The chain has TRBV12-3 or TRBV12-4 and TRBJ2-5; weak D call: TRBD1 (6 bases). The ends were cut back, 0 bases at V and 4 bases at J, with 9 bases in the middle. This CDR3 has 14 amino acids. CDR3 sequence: CASSLADRRETQYF. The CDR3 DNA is TGTGCCAGCAGTTTAGCGGACAGAAGAGAGACCCAGTACTTC.

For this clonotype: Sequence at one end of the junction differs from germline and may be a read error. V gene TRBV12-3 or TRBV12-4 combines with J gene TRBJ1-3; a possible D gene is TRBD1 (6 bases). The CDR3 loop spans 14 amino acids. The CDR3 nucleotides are TGTGCCAGCAGTTTGGCGCAGGGGCCCTCTTTGGTAAATTTT. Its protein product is CASSLAQGPSLVNF.

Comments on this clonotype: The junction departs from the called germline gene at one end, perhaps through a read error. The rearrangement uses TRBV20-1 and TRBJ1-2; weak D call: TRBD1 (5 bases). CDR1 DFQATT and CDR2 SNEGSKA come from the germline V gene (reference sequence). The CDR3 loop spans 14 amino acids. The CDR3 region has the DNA TGCAGTGCTAGAGGCTGGGACGAGGACTATAGCTACACCTTC. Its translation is CSARGWDEDYSYTF.

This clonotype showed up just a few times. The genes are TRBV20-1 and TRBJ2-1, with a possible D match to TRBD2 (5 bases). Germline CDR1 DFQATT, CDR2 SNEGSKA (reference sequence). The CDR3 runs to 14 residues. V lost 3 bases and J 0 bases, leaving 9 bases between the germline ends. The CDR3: CSASKRSSYNEQFF. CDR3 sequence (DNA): TGCAGTGCTAGTAAGCGGAGCTCCTACAATGAGCAGTTCTTC.

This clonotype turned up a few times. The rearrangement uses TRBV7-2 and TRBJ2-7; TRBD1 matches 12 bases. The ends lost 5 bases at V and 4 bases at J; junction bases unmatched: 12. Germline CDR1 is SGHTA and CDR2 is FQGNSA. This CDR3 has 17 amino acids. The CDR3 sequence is CASSLARGQGALYEQYF. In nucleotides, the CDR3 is TGTGCCAGCAGCCTCGCGAGGGGACAGGGGGCACTTTACGAGCAGTACTTC.

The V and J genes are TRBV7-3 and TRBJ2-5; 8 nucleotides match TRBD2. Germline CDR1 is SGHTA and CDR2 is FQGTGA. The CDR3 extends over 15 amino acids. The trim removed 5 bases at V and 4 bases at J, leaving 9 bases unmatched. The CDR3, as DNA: TGTGCCAGCAGCCGTAGCGGGATCACGGGAGAGACCCAGTACTTC. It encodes CASSRSGITGETQYF. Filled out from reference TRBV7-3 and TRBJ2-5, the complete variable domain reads GAGVSQTPSNKVTEKGKYVELRCDPISGHTALYWYRQSLGQGPEFLIYFQGTGAADDSGLPNDRFFAVRPEGSVSTLKIQRTERGDSAVYLCASSRSGITGETQYFGPGTRLLVL.

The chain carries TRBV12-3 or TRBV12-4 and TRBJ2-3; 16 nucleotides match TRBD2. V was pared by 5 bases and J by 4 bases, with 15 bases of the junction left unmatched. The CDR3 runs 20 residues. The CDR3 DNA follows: TGTGCCAGCAGTGGCTCGGGACTAGCGGGAGGGCCATATCAGGCAGATACGCAGTATTTT. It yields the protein CASSGSGLAGGPYQADTQYF.

As DNA, the CDR3 is TGTGCCAGCAGCCATCCGACCTTGGACAGGGACTCTGGGGCCAACGTCCTGACTTTC. Amino acid sequence: CASSHPTLDRDSGANVLTF. The genes are TRBV7-9 and TRBJ2-6; 8 positions agree with TRBD1. The CDR3 runs to 19 residues. The J segment lost 0 bases and the V segment lost 5 bases, leaving 12 bases of the junction unmatched. Germline values: CDR1 SEHNR, CDR2 FQNEAQ (reference sequence).

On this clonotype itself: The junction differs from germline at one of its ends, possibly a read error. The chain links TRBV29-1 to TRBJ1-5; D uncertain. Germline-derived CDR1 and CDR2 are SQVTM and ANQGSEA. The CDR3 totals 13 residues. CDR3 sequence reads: CSVKDKSNQPQHF. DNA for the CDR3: TGCAGCGTTAAAGACAAGTCCAATCAGCCCCAGCATTTT.

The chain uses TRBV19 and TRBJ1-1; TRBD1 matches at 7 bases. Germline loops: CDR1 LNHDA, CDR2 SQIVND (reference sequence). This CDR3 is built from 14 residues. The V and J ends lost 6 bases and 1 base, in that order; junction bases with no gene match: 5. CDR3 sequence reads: CASRTGRGNTEAFF. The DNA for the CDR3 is TGTGCCAGTAGGACAGGGAGAGGGAACACTGAAGCTTTCTTT.

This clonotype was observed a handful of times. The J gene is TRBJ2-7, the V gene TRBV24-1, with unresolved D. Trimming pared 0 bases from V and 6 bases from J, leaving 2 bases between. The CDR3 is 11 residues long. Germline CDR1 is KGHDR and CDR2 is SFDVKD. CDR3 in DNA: TGTGCCACCAGTGATTTGGGCGAGCAGTACTTC. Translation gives CATSDLGEQYF.

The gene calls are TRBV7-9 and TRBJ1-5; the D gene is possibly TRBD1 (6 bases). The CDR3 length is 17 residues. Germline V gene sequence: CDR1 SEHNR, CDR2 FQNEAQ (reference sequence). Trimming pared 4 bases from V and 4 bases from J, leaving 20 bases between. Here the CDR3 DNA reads TGTGCCAGCAGCTCACTTAGAGGGGGGGTGCTGAATCAGCCCCAGCATTTT. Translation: CASSSLRGGVLNQPQHF. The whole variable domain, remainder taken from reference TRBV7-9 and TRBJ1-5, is DTGVSQNPRHKITKRGQNVTFRCDPISEHNRLYWYRQTLGQGPEFLTYFQNEAQLEKSRLLSDRFSAERPKGSFSTLEIQRTEQGDSAMYLCASSSLRGGVLNQPQHFGDGTRLSIL.

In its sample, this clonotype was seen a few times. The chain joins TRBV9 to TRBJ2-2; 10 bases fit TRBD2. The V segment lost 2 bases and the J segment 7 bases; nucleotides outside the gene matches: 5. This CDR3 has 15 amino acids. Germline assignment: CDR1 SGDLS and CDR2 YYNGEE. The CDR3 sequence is CASSVGGLAYGELFF. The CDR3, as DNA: TGTGCCAGCAGCGTCGGGGGACTAGCGTACGGGGAGCTGTTTTTT.

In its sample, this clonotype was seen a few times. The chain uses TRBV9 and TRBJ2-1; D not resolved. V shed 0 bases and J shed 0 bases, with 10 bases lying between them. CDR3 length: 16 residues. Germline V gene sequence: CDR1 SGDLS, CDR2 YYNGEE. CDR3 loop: CASSVGPSDSYNEQFF. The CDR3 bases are TGTGCCAGCAGCGTAGGCCCCTCGGACTCCTACAATGAGCAGTTCTTC.